This T cell receptor (beta chain) was sequenced for a study of cytomegalovirus exposure and HLA in healthy donors. Overall study findings and caveats: The authors listed about 170 TCR beta chains as cytomegalovirus-associated. Reports credit the classifier with highly specific, highly sensitive diagnosis of cytomegalovirus status. V segments that were indistinguishable, TRBV6-2 and TRBV6-3 among them, were omitted from analysis. The majority of TCR sequences were rare, yet some public TCRs appeared in many donors.

The CDR3 is 14 residues long. Germline values: CDR1 SGHTA, CDR2 FQGNSA. V was clipped by 5 bases and J by 5 bases, with 15 bases between them. PCR amplification relied on 60 Vbeta primers (plus 13 Jbeta primers). Measured with immunoSEQ multiplex PCR; TCRdb has only the in-frame clones, and not every one. The table shows 150,000 to 170,000 clones, with about four fifths occurring only once. Regarding this clone: Antigen unknown.

This TCR derives from a man between 18 and 29 years old in good health and CMV-seronegative. Specimen: PBMCs. The chain employs TRBV7-2 and TRBJ1-1, with D possibly matching TRBD1 (6 bases). Here the CDR3 DNA reads TGTGCCAGCAGCATTAAGGGGGGGAGGACTGAAGCTTTCTTT. Translated: CASSIKGGRTEAFF.